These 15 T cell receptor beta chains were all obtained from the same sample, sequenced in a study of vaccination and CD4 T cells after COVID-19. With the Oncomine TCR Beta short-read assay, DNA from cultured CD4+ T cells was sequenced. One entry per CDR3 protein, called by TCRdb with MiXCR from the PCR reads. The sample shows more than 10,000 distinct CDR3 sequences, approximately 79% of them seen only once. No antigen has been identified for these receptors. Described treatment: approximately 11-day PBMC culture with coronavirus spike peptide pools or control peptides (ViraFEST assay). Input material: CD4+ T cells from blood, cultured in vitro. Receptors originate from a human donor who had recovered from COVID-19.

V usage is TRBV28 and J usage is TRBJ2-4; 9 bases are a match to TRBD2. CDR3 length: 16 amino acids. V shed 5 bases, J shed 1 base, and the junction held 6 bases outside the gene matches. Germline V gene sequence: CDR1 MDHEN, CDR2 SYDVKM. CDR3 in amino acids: CASSQRGGDAKNIQYF. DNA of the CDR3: TGTGCCAGCAGTCAACGCGGGGGGGACGCCAAAAACATTCAGTACTTC.

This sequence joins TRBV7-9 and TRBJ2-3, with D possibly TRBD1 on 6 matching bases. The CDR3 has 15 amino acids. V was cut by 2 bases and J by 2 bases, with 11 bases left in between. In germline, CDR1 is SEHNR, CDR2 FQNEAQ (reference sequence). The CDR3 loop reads CASSLTGTITDTQYF. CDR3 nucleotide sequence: TGTGCCAGCAGCTTAACAGGGACGATCACAGATACGCAGTATTTT.

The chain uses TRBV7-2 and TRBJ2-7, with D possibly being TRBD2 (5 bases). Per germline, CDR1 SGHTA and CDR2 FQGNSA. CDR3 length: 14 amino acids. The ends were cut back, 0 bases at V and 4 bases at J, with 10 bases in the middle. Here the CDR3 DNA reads TGTGCCAGCAGCTTAGCCTCGTCGGGGTACGAGCAGTACTTC. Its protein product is CASSLASSGYEQYF.

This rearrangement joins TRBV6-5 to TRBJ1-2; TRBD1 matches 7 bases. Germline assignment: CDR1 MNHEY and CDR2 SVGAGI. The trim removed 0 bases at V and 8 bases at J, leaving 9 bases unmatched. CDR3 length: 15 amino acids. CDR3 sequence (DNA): TGTGCCAGCAGTTACTCCGCCCGACAGGGTAACGGCTACACCTTC. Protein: CASSYSARQGNGYTF.

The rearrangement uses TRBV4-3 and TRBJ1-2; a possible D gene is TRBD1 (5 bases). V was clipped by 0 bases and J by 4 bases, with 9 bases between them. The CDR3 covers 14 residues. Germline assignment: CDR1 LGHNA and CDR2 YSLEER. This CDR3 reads CASSQEFQGYGYTF. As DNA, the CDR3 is TGCGCCAGCAGCCAAGAATTTCAGGGCTATGGCTACACCTTC.

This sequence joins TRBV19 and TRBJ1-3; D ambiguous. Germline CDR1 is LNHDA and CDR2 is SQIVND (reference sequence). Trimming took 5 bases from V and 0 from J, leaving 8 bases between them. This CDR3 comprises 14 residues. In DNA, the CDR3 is TGTGCCAGTAGTCCACAGTACTCTGGAAACACCATATATTTT. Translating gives CASSPQYSGNTIYF.

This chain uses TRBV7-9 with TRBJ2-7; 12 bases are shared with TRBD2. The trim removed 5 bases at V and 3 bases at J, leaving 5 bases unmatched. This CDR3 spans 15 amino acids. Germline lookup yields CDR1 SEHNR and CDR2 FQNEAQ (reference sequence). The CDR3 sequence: CASSPRTSGDYEQYF. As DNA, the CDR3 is TGTGCCAGCAGCCCCCGGACTAGCGGGGACTACGAGCAGTACTTC.

The CDR3 here is CASSFGSANYGYTF. The CDR3 DNA follows: TGTGCCAGCAGTTTCGGGAGTGCTAACTATGGCTACACCTTC. J is TRBJ1-2 and V is TRBV28, with D unresolved. Germline V CDR1 and CDR2: MDHEN, SYDVKM. CDR3 length: 14 residues. Trimming removed 3 bases at V and 0 bases at J, with 8 bases between.

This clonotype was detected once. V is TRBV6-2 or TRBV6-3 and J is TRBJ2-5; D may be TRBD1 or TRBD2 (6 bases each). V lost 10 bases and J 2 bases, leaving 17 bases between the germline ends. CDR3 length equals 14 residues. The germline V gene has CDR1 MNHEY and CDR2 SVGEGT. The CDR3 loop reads CATLGGLWQETQYF. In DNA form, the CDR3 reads TGTGCCACCCTAGGGGGGTTGTGGCAAGAGACCCAGTACTTC.

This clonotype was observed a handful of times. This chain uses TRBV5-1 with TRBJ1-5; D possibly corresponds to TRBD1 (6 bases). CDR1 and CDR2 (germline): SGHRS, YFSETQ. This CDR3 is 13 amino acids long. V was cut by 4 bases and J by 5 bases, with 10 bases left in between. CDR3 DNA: TGCGCCAGCAGCCCGGACAGTGATCAGCCCCAGCATTTT. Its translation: CASSPDSDQPQHF.

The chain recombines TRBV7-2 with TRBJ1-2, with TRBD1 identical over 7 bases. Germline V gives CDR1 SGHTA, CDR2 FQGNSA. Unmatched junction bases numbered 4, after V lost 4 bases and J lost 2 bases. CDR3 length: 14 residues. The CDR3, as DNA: TGTGCCAGCAGCTCCCAACAGGGGAACTATGGCTACACCTTC. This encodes CASSSQQGNYGYTF.

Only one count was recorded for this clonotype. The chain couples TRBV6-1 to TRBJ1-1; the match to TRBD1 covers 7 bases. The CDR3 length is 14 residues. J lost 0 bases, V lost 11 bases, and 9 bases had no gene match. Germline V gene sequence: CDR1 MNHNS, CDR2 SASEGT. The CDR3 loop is CAGNRDRMNTEAFF. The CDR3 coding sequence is TGTGCCGGGAACCGGGACAGAATGAACACTGAAGCTTTCTTT.

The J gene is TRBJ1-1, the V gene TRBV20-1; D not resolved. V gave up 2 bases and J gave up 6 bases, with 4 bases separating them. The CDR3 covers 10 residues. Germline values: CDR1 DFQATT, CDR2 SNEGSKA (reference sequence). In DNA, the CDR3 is TGCAGTGCTAGACGTTCTGAAGCTTTCTTT. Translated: CSARRSEAFF.

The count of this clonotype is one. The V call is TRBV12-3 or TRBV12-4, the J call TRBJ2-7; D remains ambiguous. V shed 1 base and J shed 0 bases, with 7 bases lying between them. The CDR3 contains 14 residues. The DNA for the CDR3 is TGTGCCAGCAGTTTAGGCTGGACCTCCTACGAGCAGTACTTC. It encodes CASSLGWTSYEQYF.

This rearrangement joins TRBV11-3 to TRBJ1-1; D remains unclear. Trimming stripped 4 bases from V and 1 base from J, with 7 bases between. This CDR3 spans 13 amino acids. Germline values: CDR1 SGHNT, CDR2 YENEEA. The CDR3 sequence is CASSWGRNTEAFF. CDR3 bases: TGTGCCAGCAGCTGGGGTAGGAACACTGAAGCTTTCTTT.